Shown below are 14 T cell receptor beta chains from a single sample sequenced in a study of T-cell memory formation after mild COVID-19. TCRdb reprocessed the 5' RACE reads via MiXCR and lists one record per CDR3 protein. This sample yields roughly 200,000 distinct CDR3 sequences, of which roughly 23% are seen a single time; around 23% belongs to the top ten. The sequenced sample consisted of PBMCs or a T cell subset sorted from them (not recorded which). Receptors were obtained from an adult woman who had mild COVID-19 (a few samples of this study predate the infection). Cell type and time point are not known.

This clonotype was seen many times. The chain joins TRBV15 to TRBJ1-1; the D gene is possibly TRBD1 (5 bases). Germline assignment: CDR1 LNHNV and CDR2 YYDKDF (reference sequence). The V end lost 6 bases, the J end lost 4 bases, and 12 bases lay between the germline ends. The CDR3 is made up of 13 amino acids. The CDR3 DNA reads TGTGCCACCAGTCCCGGGACCCCCACTGAAGCTTTCTTT. This gives the protein CATSPGTPTEAFF.

DNA of the CDR3: TGTGCCAGCAGCTTATCTAGCGGGAGGGCAGATACGCAGTATTTT. Protein product: CASSLSSGRADTQYF. V and J are TRBV5-6 and TRBJ2-3; TRBD2 aligns across 12 bases. Losses at the gene ends were 2 bases for V and 4 bases for J; bases not matched to a gene: 2. Germline values: CDR1 SGHDT, CDR2 YYEEEE. The CDR3 runs 15 residues.

This clonotype was observed a few times. The chain recombines TRBV11-2 with TRBJ2-1; D is perhaps TRBD2 (5 bases). CDR1 and CDR2 from the germline V gene are SGHAT and FQNNGV. The CDR3 totals 13 residues. V lost 5 bases and J 8 bases, leaving 13 bases between the germline ends. CDR3 sequence reads: CASSPGVAYEQFF. In DNA form, the CDR3 reads TGTGCCAGCAGCCCTGGGGTAGCGTATGAGCAGTTCTTC.

This clonotype has just a few counts. The V call is TRBV7-8, the J call TRBJ1-2, with a possible D match to TRBD1 (6 bases). Trimming took off 6 bases at V and 7 bases at J, with 24 bases between the two ends. CDR1 and CDR2 (germline): SGHVS, FQNEAQ. CDR3 length: 16 amino acids. CDR3 amino acids: CASSPTLTGFYSGYTF. The CDR3 DNA reads TGTGCCAGCAGTCCTACCTTAACAGGGTTCTACAGTGGCTACACCTTC.

This clonotype was seen a handful of times. The J gene is TRBJ1-1, the V gene TRBV7-2, with TRBD1 as a possible D gene (6 bases). The length of the CDR3 is 14 residues. V dropped 1 base and J dropped 6 bases, with 12 bases sitting between them. The germline gives CDR1 SGHTA, CDR2 FQGNSA. The chain's CDR3 is CASSLEGVWAEAFF. CDR3 nucleotides: TGTGCCAGCAGCTTAGAGGGGGTGTGGGCTGAAGCTTTCTTT. Together with reference TRBV7-2 and TRBJ1-1, the CDR3 gives the full variable domain: GAGVSQSPSNKVTEKGKDVELRCDPISGHTALYWYRQSLGQGLEFLIYFQGNSAPDKSGLPSDRFSAERTGGSVSTLTIQRTQQEDSAVYLCASSLEGVWAEAFFGQGTRLTVV.

The genes are TRBV4-1 and TRBJ2-2; TRBD2 aligns across 14 bases. The V gene end was trimmed by 4 bases and the J gene end by 6 bases; junction bases not matched to a gene: 13. CDR1 and CDR2 from the germline V gene are MGHRA and YSYEKL. This CDR3 spans 19 amino acids. The CDR3 DNA reads as TGCGCCAGCAGCCTCACCCCGGGACTAGCGGGAGCCGTGGCCGGGGAGCTGTTTTTT. It specifies CASSLTPGLAGAVAGELFF.

The J gene is TRBJ1-2, the V gene TRBV29-1; no definite D call. V lost 0 bases and J lost 8, with 10 bases in between. The CDR3 runs 12 residues. Germline-derived CDR1 and CDR2 are SQVTM and ANQGSEA. CDR3 loop: CSVEDGLGGYTF. CDR3 coding DNA: TGCAGCGTTGAAGATGGGCTAGGGGGCTACACCTTC.

The chain uses TRBV5-1 and TRBJ2-7; 10 positions agree with TRBD1. Germline lookup yields CDR1 SGHRS and CDR2 YFSETQ. The J segment lost 5 bases and the V segment lost 4 bases, leaving 6 bases of the junction unmatched. This CDR3 spans 14 amino acids. As DNA, the CDR3 is TGCGCCAGCAGCAAAGGGACAGGGGTGGACGAGCAGTACTTC. It encodes CASSKGTGVDEQYF. The full variable domain, its missing parts supplied by reference TRBV5-1 and TRBJ2-7, is KAGVTQTPRYLIKTRGQQVTLSCSPISGHRSVSWYQQTPGQGLQFLFEYFSETQRNKGNFPGRFSGRQFSNSRSEMNVSTLELGDSALYLCASSKGTGVDEQYFGPGTRLTVT.

This clonotype was counted a few times. This chain uses TRBV5-1 with TRBJ2-1, with D perhaps matching TRBD1 (5 bases). Germline lookup yields CDR1 SGHRS and CDR2 YFSETQ. Trimming stripped 5 bases from V and 8 bases from J, with 17 bases between. The CDR3 sequence is 14 residues long. This CDR3 is CASSYSLGPDEQFF. In nucleotides, the CDR3 is TGCGCCAGCAGTTATTCGTTGGGGCCCGATGAGCAGTTCTTC. Looking up the rest from reference TRBV5-1 and TRBJ2-1 gives the full variable domain: KAGVTQTPRYLIKTRGQQVTLSCSPISGHRSVSWYQQTPGQGLQFLFEYFSETQRNKGNFPGRFSGRQFSNSRSEMNVSTLELGDSALYLCASSYSLGPDEQFFGPGTRLTVL.

This clonotype was seen a handful of times. The chain is built from TRBV11-3 and TRBJ2-1, with a tentative D call TRBD1 (5 bases). The CDR3 has 15 residues. V gave up 1 base and J gave up 9 bases, with 16 bases separating them. Germline values: CDR1 SGHNT, CDR2 YENEEA. CDR3 in amino acids: CASSLGVGQGGEQFF. Written as DNA, the CDR3 is TGTGCCAGCAGCTTAGGGGTAGGGCAGGGTGGTGAGCAGTTCTTC.

The chain recombines TRBV4-1 with TRBJ1-1; TRBD1 is a possible D gene (5 bases). CDR1 is MGHRA, CDR2 YSYEKL, per germline. Trimming removed 1 base at V and 0 bases at J, with 9 bases between. This CDR3 has 15 residues. The CDR3 bases are TGCGCCAGCAGCCAAGTCGGGACCTTGAACACTGAAGCTTTCTTT. Residues: CASSQVGTLNTEAFF.

The chain links TRBV12-3 or TRBV12-4 to TRBJ1-1; possibly TRBD1 for D (6 bases). This CDR3 comprises 15 residues. V dropped 1 base and J dropped 6 bases, with 15 bases sitting between them. The CDR3 DNA follows: TGTGCCAGCAGTTTAGTGGCTCCAGGGGAGTCTGAAGCTTTCTTT. Its protein product is CASSLVAPGESEAFF.

J is TRBJ2-1 and V is TRBV6-5; possibly TRBD2 for D (7 bases). This CDR3 contains 15 residues. The V gene's germline CDR1 is MNHEY and CDR2 SVGAGI. V was cut by 4 bases and J by 6 bases, with 16 bases left in between. Here the CDR3 DNA reads TGTGCCAGCAGTTCGGGCGGGGGCGCCGCCAATGAGCAGTTCTTC. Translation: CASSSGGGAANEQFF.

V gene TRBV6-5 combines with J gene TRBJ2-5; 10 bases are a match to TRBD1. CDR3 length: 15 amino acids. The germline V gene encodes CDR1 MNHEY and CDR2 SVGAGI. V was pared by 0 bases and J by 5 bases, with 3 bases of the junction left unmatched. DNA for the CDR3: TGTGCCAGCAGTTACTCGAGGACAGGGGGGGAGACCCAGTACTTC. It translates to CASSYSRTGGETQYF.